A single sample gave rise to the 12 T cell receptor beta chains below, sequenced in a study of shared clonotypes between healthy human individuals (TCRdb year 2020). The library was built by means of the immunoSEQ multiplex PCR assay. In TCRdb, the immuneACCESS table is reduced to in-frame sequences with V and J assigned. These tables do not hold every clone; where another copy was compared, an unresolved V gene accounts for under half, and the others remain unexplained. The sample table shows about 300,000 clones, and 74% are seen once. Of the sample, approximately 10% falls within the top ten clones. Input material: memory CD4+ T cells sorted from blood. This sample's cell subset or site label indicates: CD45RA-negative fraction. These receptors all come from a man younger than 40 in good health.

The chain has TRBV9 and TRBJ2-7, with unresolved D. V lost 0 bases and J 1 base, leaving 17 bases between the germline ends. This CDR3 is 17 amino acids long. CDR1 SGDLS and CDR2 YYNGEE come from the germline V gene. The CDR3 is CASSVVNMPHPSYEQYF. The CDR3, as DNA: TGTGCCAGCAGCGTAGTAAATATGCCGCACCCATCCTACGAGCAGTACTTC.

CDR3 nucleotides: TGTGCCAGCAGTTTCTTCGGGGACAGACCTGGAAACACCATATATTTT. Translated, it gives CASSFFGDRPGNTIYF. The chain carries TRBV28 and TRBJ1-3; 7 bases are shared with TRBD1. There are 16 residues in the CDR3. Germline V gives CDR1 MDHEN, CDR2 SYDVKM. V was pared by 3 bases and J by 2 bases, with 7 bases of the junction left unmatched.

The rearrangement uses TRBV19 and TRBJ2-7; 12 bases align to TRBD1. Germline V gene lookup returns CDR1 LNHDA and CDR2 SQIVND (reference sequence). V shed 5 bases, J shed 4 bases, and the junction held 12 bases outside the gene matches. The CDR3 runs to 17 residues. The CDR3 here is CASSAQSGTGGLYEQYF. For the CDR3, the DNA is TGTGCCAGTAGTGCCCAATCAGGGACAGGGGGCCTATACGAGCAGTACTTC. Combining the CDR3 with reference TRBV19 and TRBJ2-7 gives the whole variable domain DGGITQSPKYLFRKEGQNVTLSCEQNLNHDAMYWYRQDPGQGLRLIYYSQIVNDFQKGDIAEGYSVSREKKESFPLTVTSAQKNPTAFYLCASSAQSGTGGLYEQYFGPGTRLTVT.

This chain connects TRBV6-1 to TRBJ2-5; D remains ambiguous. Per the germline V gene, CDR1 is MNHNS and CDR2 is SASEGT. Trimming removed 5 bases from V and 3 bases from J, with 4 bases in between. CDR3 length: 11 amino acids. The CDR3 DNA reads as TGTGCCAGCAGTATTGAAGAGACCCAGTACTTC. The encoded protein is CASSIEETQYF.

The V call is TRBV5-5, the J call TRBJ1-1; D ambiguous. Germline loops: CDR1 SGHKS, CDR2 YYEKEE (reference sequence). V gave up 1 base and J gave up 1 base, with 14 bases separating them. The CDR3 has 16 residues. CDR3 sequence (DNA): TGTGCCAGCAGCTTGAGGTGGACCATAGCGAACACTGAAGCTTTCTTT. This translates into CASSLRWTIANTEAFF.

This clone was seen repeatedly, ten times or more. Other DNA sequences from this sample encode an identical CDR3 as well. This chain links TRBV19 with TRBJ1-1; D perhaps matches TRBD1 (5 bases). V was shortened by 7 bases and J by 0 bases, with 9 bases between the two germline ends. The CDR3 is 13 amino acids. Germline CDR1 reads LNHDA; CDR2 reads SQIVND (reference sequence). The CDR3 loop is CASTGHMNTEAFF. In DNA, the CDR3 is TGTGCCAGTACTGGACACATGAACACTGAAGCTTTCTTT.

CDR3 sequence: CASSLAGRTQETQYF. The CDR3 nucleotides read TGTGCCAGCTCGCTAGCGGGACGCACTCAAGAGACCCAGTACTTC. This chain joins TRBV18 and TRBJ2-5, with TRBD2 identical over 9 bases. CDR1 and CDR2 (germline): KGHSH, LQKENI. Trimming took 6 bases from V and 2 from J; bases not matched to a gene: 7. The CDR3 has 15 residues.

This clone showed up just once. The chain links TRBV5-5 to TRBJ1-1; D unresolved. With 4 bases removed from V and 5 bases from J, the gap between germline ends came to 12 bases. The length of the CDR3 is 13 residues. Germline CDR1 SGHKS, CDR2 YYEKEE (reference sequence). CDR3: CASSVKVSTEAFF. The CDR3 DNA reads TGTGCCAGCAGCGTGAAAGTTAGTACTGAAGCTTTCTTT.

The genes are TRBV5-5 and TRBJ1-2, with no clear D. Trimming took off 0 bases at V and 9 bases at J, with 15 bases between the two ends. Germline CDR1 SGHKS, CDR2 YYEKEE (reference sequence). CDR3 length: 14 residues. CDR3 sequence reads: CASSLGLVSRSYTF. In DNA form, the CDR3 reads TGTGCCAGCAGCTTGGGACTGGTGTCGAGGAGCTACACCTTC.

Note on this clone: This CDR3 fails to terminate in the conserved phenylalanine or tryptophan, so it likely reflects a read error. This chain links TRBV7-9 with TRBJ1-5, with D hard to call. CDR1 and CDR2 from the germline V gene are SEHNR and FQNEAQ (reference sequence). Between the trimmed V and J ends, which lost 5 bases and 0 bases, there was a span of 11 bases. The CDR3 is made up of 15 amino acids. The CDR3 here is CASSPKGHSNQPQHL. The CDR3 coding sequence is TGTGCCAGCAGCCCAAAGGGTCATAGCAATCAGCCCCAGCATCTT.

This chain joins TRBV11-2 and TRBJ2-5, with 15 bases identical to TRBD2. V trimming: 4 bases; J trimming: 5 bases; junction bases outside the gene matches: 11. The CDR3 length is 18 residues. Germline values: CDR1 SGHAT, CDR2 FQNNGV. The CDR3 nucleotides are TGTGCCAGCAGCTCCCGAGGGACTAGCGGGAGGTTTATGGAGACCCAGTACTTC. Translated: CASSSRGTSGRFMETQYF. Full variable domain (remainder filled in from reference TRBV11-2 and TRBJ2-5): EAGVAQSPRYKIIEKRQSVAFWCNPISGHATLYWYQQILGQGPKLLIQFQNNGVVDDSQLPKDRFSAERLKGVDSTLKIQPAKLEDSAVYLCASSSRGTSGRFMETQYFGPGTRLLVL.

This clone was counted at least ten times. This chain uses TRBV5-1 with TRBJ2-5; D not certain. Germline CDR1 is SGHRS and CDR2 is YFSETQ. V lost 0 bases and J 1 base, leaving 4 bases between the germline ends. The CDR3 totals 13 residues. This CDR3 reads CASSLGIQETQYF. The CDR3 DNA reads as TGCGCCAGCAGCTTGGGTATCCAAGAGACCCAGTACTTC.